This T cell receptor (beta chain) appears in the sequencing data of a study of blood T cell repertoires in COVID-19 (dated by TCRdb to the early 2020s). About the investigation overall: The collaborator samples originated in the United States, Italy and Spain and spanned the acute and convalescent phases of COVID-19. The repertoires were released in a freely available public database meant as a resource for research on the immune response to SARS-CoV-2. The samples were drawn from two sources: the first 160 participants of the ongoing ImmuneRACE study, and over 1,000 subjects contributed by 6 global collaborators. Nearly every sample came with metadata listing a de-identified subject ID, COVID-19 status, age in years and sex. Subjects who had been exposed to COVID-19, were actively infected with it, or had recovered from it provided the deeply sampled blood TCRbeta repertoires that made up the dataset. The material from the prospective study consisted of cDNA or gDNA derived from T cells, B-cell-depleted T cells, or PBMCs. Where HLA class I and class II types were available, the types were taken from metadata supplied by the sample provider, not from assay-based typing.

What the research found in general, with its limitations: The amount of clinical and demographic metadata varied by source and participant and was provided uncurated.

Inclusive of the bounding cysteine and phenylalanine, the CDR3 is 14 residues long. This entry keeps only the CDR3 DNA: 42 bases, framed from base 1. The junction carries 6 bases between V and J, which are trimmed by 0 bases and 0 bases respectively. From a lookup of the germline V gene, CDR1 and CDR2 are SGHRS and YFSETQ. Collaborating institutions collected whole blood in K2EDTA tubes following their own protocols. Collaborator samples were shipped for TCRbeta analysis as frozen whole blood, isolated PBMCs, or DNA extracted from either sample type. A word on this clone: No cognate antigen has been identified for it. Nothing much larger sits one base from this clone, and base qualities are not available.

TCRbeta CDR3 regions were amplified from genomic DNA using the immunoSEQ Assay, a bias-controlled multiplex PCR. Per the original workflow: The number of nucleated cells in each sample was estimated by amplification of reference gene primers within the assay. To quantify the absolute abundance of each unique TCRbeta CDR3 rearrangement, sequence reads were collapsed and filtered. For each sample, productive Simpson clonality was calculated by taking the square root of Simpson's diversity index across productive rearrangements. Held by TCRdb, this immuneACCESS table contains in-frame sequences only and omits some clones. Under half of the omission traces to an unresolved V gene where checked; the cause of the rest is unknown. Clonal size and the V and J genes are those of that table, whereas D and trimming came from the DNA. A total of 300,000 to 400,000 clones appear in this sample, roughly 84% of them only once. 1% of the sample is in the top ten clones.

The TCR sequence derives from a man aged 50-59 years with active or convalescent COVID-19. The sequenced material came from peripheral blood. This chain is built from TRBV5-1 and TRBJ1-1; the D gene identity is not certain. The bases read TGCGCCAGCAGCTTGGGCAGGTTGAACACTGAAGCTTTCTTT. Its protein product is CASSLGRLNTEAFF.